This paragraph covers one T cell receptor (beta chain) sequence. No antigen is known for it. No per-base quality is available; no much larger clone lies one base away. The goal of deep resolution MiSeq sequencing was a depth between 1 in 1 million and 1 in 200,000 T cells, and coverage averaged 10x per clonotype. TCR beta libraries were generated with the immunoSEQ hsTCRB Kit. Under the source paper's analysis protocol: Data were analyzed with ImmunoSEQ Data Assistant and ImmunoSEQ Analyzer, with V, D and J genes assigned per IMGT definitions. Clonality, which ranges from 0 to 1, was calculated as one minus the normalized Shannon entropy of productive rearrangement frequencies. Public clonotype analysis was restricted to overrepresented clonotypes comprising at least 0.05% of each patient's repertoire. Thirteen age-matched healthy donor repertoires from immuneACCESS served as clonality controls. TCRdb's version of the immuneACCESS table is confined to in-frame rearrangements and falls short of the full clone set. An unresolved V gene accounts for under half of the shortfall where checked; the remainder is of unknown origin. V and J calls plus clone size are reproduced from that table; the DNA served to infer D and trimming. The sample table contains more than 110,000 clones; only one count was recorded for over 75% of them. The top ten hold 7.6% of the sample.

Based on the germline V gene, the CDR1 and CDR2 sequences are SNHLY and FYNNEI. There are 15 amino acids in the CDR3, from cysteine to phenylalanine inclusive. CDR3 DNA is the only sequence kept; it has 45 bases, read in frame from the first base. Trimming removed 8 bases from V and 4 bases from J, leaving 18 bases between the germline ends. The data derive from a study of cytotoxic CD8 clonotypes in ibrutinib-treated CLL (dated by TCRdb to 2020 to 2023). Regarding the study in general: The cohort had 11 relapsed/refractory and around 16 treatment-naive patients; 17 were IGHV unmutated. Partial responses were observed in about 25 patients and complete responses in 2; after a median follow-up of 68 months, remission was maintained in 15 or so patients and progression was observed in some twelve. The response samples were drawn at a median of approximately 12 months into treatment, with a range of about 6 to 36 months. On average, each sample had about 260,000 productive templates and 94,082 productive rearrangements. Of the 90 or so participants in the trial, approximately 26 had longitudinal samples available. Cryopreserved peripheral blood mononuclear cells were collected before treatment, at response, and at either disease progression or sustained remission. Every sample from remission and from progressive disease was obtained while the patients were still on ibrutinib. What the work shows at the level of the full study, not this receptor alone: Baseline clonality was found to be higher than that of age-matched healthy donors and was strongly correlated with circulating CD8+ T-cell counts. Public clonotypes were found to be uncommon and were observed to contract or remain stable during treatment; the increase in clonality was shown to reflect expansion of private clonotypes at ibrutinib response. Clonality rose at ibrutinib response, remained stable during sustained remission, and dropped back toward baseline at progression. Sampling times were not matched between sustained-remission and progressing patients, and lymph node repertoires were not studied.

For TCR beta library preparation, 2 to 2.5 micrograms of genomic DNA were isolated from cryopreserved PBMCs. High-throughput TCR beta sequencing was performed on longitudinal blood samples from CLL patients receiving ibrutinib monotherapy. The patients took part in an open-label, single-center phase 2 trial of ibrutinib monotherapy. This TCR derives from a human donor with chronic lymphocytic leukemia. The chain is assembled from TRBV2 and TRBJ2-1; TRBD1 is a possible D gene, resting on 5 matching bases. The specimen comprised PBMCs, sampled after 36 months of ibrutinib treatment. The bases read TGTGCCAGCGGGGCCCACCGGGCCTTGTACAATGAGCAGTTCTTC. It encodes CASGAHRALYNEQFF.